These 19 T cell receptor beta chains originate from one sample sequenced in a study of shared clonotypes between healthy human individuals. Method: immunoSEQ multiplex PCR; TCRdb's copy keeps in-frame clones and lacks some. Among hundreds of thousands of clones listed, approximately 97% were seen once. The sequencing input was naive CD4+ T cells sorted from blood. As for subset: CD45RA+ positively selected. Receptors were obtained from a woman aged 30 to 39 in good health.

This clone has a handful of counts. CDR3 nucleotide sequence: TGTGCCAGCAGTTCGCGAACCTATGGCTACACCTTC. Protein sequence: CASSSRTYGYTF. V and J are TRBV28 and TRBJ1-2, with D uncertain. The ends were cut back, 4 bases at V and 4 bases at J, with 7 bases in the middle. CDR1 and CDR2 (germline): MDHEN, SYDVKM. CDR3 length equals 12 residues.

V is TRBV5-1 and J is TRBJ2-2, with a weak D call TRBD2 (5 bases). The germline V and J ends were trimmed by 0 bases and 6 bases, with 12 bases remaining between them. The germline V gene encodes CDR1 SGHRS and CDR2 YFSETQ. The CDR3 is made up of 15 amino acids. The CDR3 loop reads CASSLELAVAGELFF. The CDR3 DNA is TGCGCCAGCAGCTTGGAGCTAGCAGTAGCCGGGGAGCTGTTTTTT.

This clone has only one observation. This chain connects TRBV6-1 to TRBJ1-4; 8 bases match TRBD1. With V trimmed by 5 bases and J by 8 bases, 13 bases remained unmatched. In germline, CDR1 is MNHNS, CDR2 SASEGT. This CDR3 is 16 amino acids long. Written as DNA, the CDR3 is TGTGCCAGCAGTCAAGGGACAGGTGTAAGAGGAGAAAAACTGTTTTTT. Its translation is CASSQGTGVRGEKLFF.

The chain is built from TRBV6-1 and TRBJ1-1; no definite D call. Germline CDR1 reads MNHNS; CDR2 reads SASEGT. CDR3 length: 14 residues. The ends were cut back, 7 bases at V and 5 bases at J, with 17 bases in the middle. As DNA, the CDR3 is TGTGCCAGCACTACCCTGGACGGACCGACTGAAGCTTTCTTT. Translating it yields CASTTLDGPTEAFF.

V usage is TRBV29-1 and J usage is TRBJ2-7; 8 bases fit TRBD1. Germline values: CDR1 SQVTM, CDR2 ANQGSEA. CDR3 size: 14 residues. V lost 4 bases, J lost 2 bases, and 7 bases stayed unmatched. CDR3 in amino acids: CSVALGGQAYEQYF. The CDR3, as DNA: TGCAGCGTTGCTTTGGGGGGACAGGCCTACGAGCAGTACTTC.

The chain links TRBV15 to TRBJ2-5; 7 bases fit TRBD2. Germline trimming cut 0 bases from V and 5 bases from J; bases unmatched to any gene: 9. The CDR3 extends over 16 amino acids. Germline V CDR1 and CDR2: LNHNV, YYDKDF (reference sequence). CDR3 in amino acids: CATSRDPGGAGETQYF. CDR3 bases: TGTGCCACCAGCAGAGATCCGGGGGGAGCCGGGGAGACCCAGTACTTC.

The V gene is TRBV28, the J gene TRBJ2-7; tentative D call: TRBD2 (7 bases). The CDR3 extends over 15 amino acids. The germline V gene has CDR1 MDHEN and CDR2 SYDVKM. V lost 2 bases and J 5 bases, leaving 16 bases between the germline ends. The CDR3 loop reads CASSLPPGGPDEQYF. Here the CDR3 DNA reads TGTGCCAGCAGTTTACCTCCCGGGGGGCCTGACGAGCAGTACTTC.

J is TRBJ2-1 and V is TRBV11-2, with D hard to call. The V end lost 1 base, the J end lost 4 bases, and 8 bases lay between the germline ends. The CDR3 loop spans 14 amino acids. The germline CDR1 and CDR2 sequences are SGHAT and FQNNGV. In nucleotides, the CDR3 is TGTGCCAGCAGCTTAGGTGGCCCATACAATGAGCAGTTCTTC. It codes for CASSLGGPYNEQFF.

The chain links TRBV14 to TRBJ1-1; D is ambiguous. The CDR3 is 14 residues long. The V gene's germline CDR1 is SGHDN and CDR2 FVKESK. V lost 1 base and J lost 5, with 11 bases in between. CDR3 in DNA: TGTGCCAGCAGCCAAGTGTCCGGGCAAACTGAAGCTTTCTTT. This sequence encodes CASSQVSGQTEAFF.

This clone appeared a single time. This chain links TRBV6-5 with TRBJ1-2, with D uncertain. This CDR3 is 14 amino acids long. Looked up from germline, CDR1 is MNHEY and CDR2 is SVGAGI. V lost 0 bases to trimming and J lost 12 bases, with 17 bases between them. CDR3 bases: TGTGCCAGCAGTTACTCATATCGAACGGGAGATCACACCTTC. Protein product: CASSYSYRTGDHTF.

This clone has only a few counts. The V gene is TRBV29-1, the J gene TRBJ1-1; D is possibly TRBD1 (6 bases). This CDR3 is 13 amino acids long. The V and J ends lost 5 bases and 0 bases respectively, with 10 bases between them. Per the germline V gene, CDR1 is SQVTM and CDR2 is ANQGSEA. In DNA, the CDR3 is TGCAGCGTTTACAGGGACATGAACACTGAAGCTTTCTTT. Residues: CSVYRDMNTEAFF.

The gene calls are TRBV28 and TRBJ2-7; TRBD1 agrees at 7 bases. The CDR3 is made up of 14 amino acids. V shed 1 base and J 3 bases; nucleotides not matched to a gene: 3. Germline loops: CDR1 MDHEN, CDR2 SYDVKM. CDR3 region: CASSLSGQNYEQYF. The CDR3 DNA sequence: TGTGCCAGCAGTTTATCGGGACAGAACTACGAGCAGTACTTC.

The V call is TRBV10-1, the J call TRBJ2-3; 9 bases are shared with TRBD2. The ends lost 4 bases at V and 4 bases at J; junction bases unmatched: 3. The CDR3 has 14 residues. Germline values: CDR1 WNHNN, CDR2 SYGVQD (reference sequence). The CDR3 spells CASSVAGAPDTQYF. Here the CDR3 DNA reads TGCGCCAGCAGTGTAGCGGGAGCCCCAGATACGCAGTATTTT.

The chain recombines TRBV19 with TRBJ1-4, with TRBD1 identical over 8 bases. CDR3 length equals 15 residues. Germline trimming cut 9 bases from V and 1 base from J; bases unmatched to any gene: 7. Germline CDR1 and CDR2: LNHDA and SQIVND (reference sequence). The CDR3 loop reads CASNPTGVTNEKLFF. Written as DNA, the CDR3 is TGTGCCAGCAACCCGACAGGGGTAACTAATGAAAAACTGTTTTTT.

In nucleotides, the CDR3 is TGTGCCAGCAGCCGGACAGGGGGTTCACCCCTCCACTTT. Its protein is CASSRTGGSPLHF. The V and J genes are TRBV6-4 and TRBJ1-6, with 10 positions matching TRBD1. Germline loops: CDR1 MRHNA, CDR2 SNTAGT. V shed 6 bases and J 9 bases; nucleotides not matched to a gene: 2. CDR3 length equals 13 residues.

This clone was counted a single time. The V and J genes are TRBV7-9 and TRBJ1-2, with D unresolved. The CDR3 extends over 15 amino acids. Trimming shortened V by 5 bases and J by 2 bases, and 15 bases separated the two germline ends. Germline CDR1 and CDR2: SEHNR and FQNEAQ (reference sequence). This CDR3 reads CASSGTGVGNYGYTF. The CDR3 nucleotides read TGTGCCAGCAGCGGTACTGGGGTCGGAAACTATGGCTACACCTTC.

The rearrangement joins TRBV10-3 to TRBJ2-2; a possible D gene is TRBD2 (5 bases). This CDR3 has 16 amino acids. Between the trimmed V and J ends, which lost 3 bases and 6 bases, there was a span of 17 bases. Germline assignment: CDR1 ENHRY and CDR2 SYGVKD. The DNA of the CDR3 is TGTGCCATCAGTGACTCTCTTAGCGTGATGTCCGGGGAGCTGTTTTTT. This encodes CAISDSLSVMSGELFF.

The gene calls are TRBV20-1 and TRBJ1-2; no firm D call. Per the germline V gene, CDR1 is DFQATT and CDR2 is SNEGSKA (reference sequence). The V end lost 5 bases, the J end lost 8 bases, and 12 bases lay between the germline ends. This CDR3 is 11 amino acids long. DNA of the CDR3: TGCAGTGCTGGTAGGGAGGGCGGCTACACCTTC. It yields the protein CSAGREGGYTF.

V gene TRBV5-8 combines with J gene TRBJ2-7; perhaps TRBD2 as D (5 bases). The V end was cut by 4 bases, the J end by 3 bases, with 14 bases between. The germline CDR1 and CDR2 sequences are SGHTS and YDEGEE. This CDR3 contains 14 residues. CDR3 amino acids: CASSRDYTRYEQYF. CDR3 coding DNA: TGTGCCAGCAGCCGAGACTACACCCGCTACGAGCAGTACTTC.